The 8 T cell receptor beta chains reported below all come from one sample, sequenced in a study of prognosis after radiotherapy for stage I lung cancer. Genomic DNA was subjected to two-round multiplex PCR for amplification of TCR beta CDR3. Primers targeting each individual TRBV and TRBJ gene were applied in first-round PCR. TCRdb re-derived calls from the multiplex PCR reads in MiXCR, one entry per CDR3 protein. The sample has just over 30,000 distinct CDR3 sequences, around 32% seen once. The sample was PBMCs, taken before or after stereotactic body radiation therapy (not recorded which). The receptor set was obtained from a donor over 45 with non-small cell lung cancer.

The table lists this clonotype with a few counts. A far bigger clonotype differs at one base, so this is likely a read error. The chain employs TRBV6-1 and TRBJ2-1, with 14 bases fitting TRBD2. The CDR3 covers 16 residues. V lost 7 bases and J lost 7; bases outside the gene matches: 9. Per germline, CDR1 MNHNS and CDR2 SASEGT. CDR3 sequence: CASIFGLAGGRNEQFF. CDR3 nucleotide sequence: TGTGCCAGCATTTTTGGACTAGCGGGAGGTAGGAATGAGCAGTTCTTC.

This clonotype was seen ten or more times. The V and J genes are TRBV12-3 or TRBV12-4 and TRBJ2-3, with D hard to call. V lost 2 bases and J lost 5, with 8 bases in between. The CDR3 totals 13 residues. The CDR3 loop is CASSLIPRDTQYF. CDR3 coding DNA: TGTGCCAGCAGTTTAATCCCCCGAGATACGCAGTATTTT.

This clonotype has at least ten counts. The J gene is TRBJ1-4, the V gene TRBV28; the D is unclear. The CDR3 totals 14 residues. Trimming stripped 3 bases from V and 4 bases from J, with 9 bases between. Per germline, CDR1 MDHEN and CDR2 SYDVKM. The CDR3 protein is CASSLGGRNEKLFF. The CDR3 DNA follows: TGTGCCAGCAGTTTGGGAGGACGTAATGAAAAACTGTTTTTT.

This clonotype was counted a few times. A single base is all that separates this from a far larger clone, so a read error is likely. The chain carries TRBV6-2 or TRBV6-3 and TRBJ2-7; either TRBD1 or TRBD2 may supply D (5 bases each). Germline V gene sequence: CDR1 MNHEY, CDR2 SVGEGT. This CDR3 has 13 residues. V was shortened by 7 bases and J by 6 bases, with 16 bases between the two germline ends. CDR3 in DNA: TGTGCCAGCACCCACTGGGGGTGGCCCGAGCAGTACTTC. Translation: CASTHWGWPEQYF.

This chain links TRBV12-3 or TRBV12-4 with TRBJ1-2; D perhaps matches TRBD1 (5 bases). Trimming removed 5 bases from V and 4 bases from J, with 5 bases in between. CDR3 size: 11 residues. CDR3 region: CASSGGYGYTF. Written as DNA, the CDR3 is TGTGCCAGCAGTGGGGGCTATGGCTACACCTTC.

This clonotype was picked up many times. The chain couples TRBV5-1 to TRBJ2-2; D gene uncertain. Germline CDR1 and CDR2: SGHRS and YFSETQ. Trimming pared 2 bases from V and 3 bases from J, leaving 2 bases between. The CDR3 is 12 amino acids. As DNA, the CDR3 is TGCGCCAGCAGCTTCCACACCGGGGAGCTGTTTTTT. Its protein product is CASSFHTGELFF.

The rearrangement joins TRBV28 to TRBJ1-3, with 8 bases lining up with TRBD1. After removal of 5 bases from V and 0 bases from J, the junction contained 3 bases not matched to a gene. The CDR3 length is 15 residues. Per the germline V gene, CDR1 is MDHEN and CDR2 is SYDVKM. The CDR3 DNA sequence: TGTGCCAGCAGTAGGACAGGGCTCTCTGGAAACACCATATATTTT. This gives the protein CASSRTGLSGNTIYF.

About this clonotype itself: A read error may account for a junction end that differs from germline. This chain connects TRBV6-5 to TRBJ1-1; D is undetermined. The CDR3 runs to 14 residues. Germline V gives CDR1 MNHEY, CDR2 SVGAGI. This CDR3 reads CANSYHWLNTEAFF. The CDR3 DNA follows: TGTGCCAACAGTTACCATTGGCTGAACACTGAAGCTTTCTTT.